There are a few counts of the clone carrying this TCR beta chain. Its antigen is currently unknown. Purities over 98% were achieved in all sorted populations. The sample is drawn from a study of beta chain features in type 1 diabetes. Study-level results: Within patients, naive, central memory and Treg TCRB repertoires seemed more similar than within healthy donors. Patients and controls would be equally affected if PCR favored shorter templates. When Type 1 diabetes patients were examined, their TCRB CDR3s proved moderately but significantly shorter in all four CD4+ subsets.

The sequenced template was cDNA made from the entire isolated RNA. Produced via immunoSEQ multiplex PCR; TCRdb's table is partial and in-frame only. Here the sample spans hundreds of thousands of clones, 9.5% to 12% being singletons. The trim removed 1 base at V and 4 bases at J, leaving 4 bases unmatched. In germline, CDR1 is SGHTA, CDR2 FQGNSA. The CDR3 length is 15 residues. This chain uses TRBV7-2 with TRBJ1-5; 7 bases match TRBD1. Sequencing was carried out using naive CD4+ T cells from blood. This receptor was taken from a woman younger than 35 in good health. Here the CDR3 reads CASSLGDSLNQPQHF. CDR3 coding DNA: TGTGCCAGCAGCTTAGGGGACAGCCTAAATCAGCCCCAGCATTTT.